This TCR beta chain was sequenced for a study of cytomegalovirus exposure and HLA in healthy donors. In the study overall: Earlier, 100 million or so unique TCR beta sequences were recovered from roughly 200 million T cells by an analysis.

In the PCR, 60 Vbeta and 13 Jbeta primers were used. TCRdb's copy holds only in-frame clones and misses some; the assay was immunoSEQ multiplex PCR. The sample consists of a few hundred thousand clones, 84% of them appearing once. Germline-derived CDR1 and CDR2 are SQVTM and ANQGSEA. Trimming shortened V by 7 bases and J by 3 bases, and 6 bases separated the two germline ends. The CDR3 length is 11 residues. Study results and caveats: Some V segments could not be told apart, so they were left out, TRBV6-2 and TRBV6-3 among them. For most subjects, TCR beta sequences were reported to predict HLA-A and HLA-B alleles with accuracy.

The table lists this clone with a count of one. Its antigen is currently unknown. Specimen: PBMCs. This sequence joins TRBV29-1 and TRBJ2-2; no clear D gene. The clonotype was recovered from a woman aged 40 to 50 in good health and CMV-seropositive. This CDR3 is CSARDTGELFF. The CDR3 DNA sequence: TGCAGCGCCCGTGACACCGGGGAGCTGTTTTTT.